This passage covers 28 T cell receptor beta chains from one sample sequenced in a study of beta chain features in type 1 diabetes. Every bit of the isolated RNA underwent reverse transcription, so sequencing read expressed TCRB transcripts. The protocol was immunoSEQ multiplex PCR, while the TCRdb copy is restricted to in-frame clones and leaves out a portion. Of 150,000 to 200,000 clones listed, less than 9.5% are singletons. The sample taken for sequencing was central memory CD4+ T cells from blood. These TCRs come from a woman aged 18-29 years in good health.

This clone occurred a few times. J is TRBJ2-7 and V is TRBV30, with TRBD1 matching over 8 bases. Germline trimming cut 1 base from V and 5 bases from J; bases unmatched to any gene: 4. This CDR3 has 13 amino acids. CDR1 GTSNPN and CDR2 SVGIG come from the germline V gene (reference sequence). The chain's CDR3 is CAWSETGENEQYF. The CDR3 DNA sequence: TGTGCCTGGAGTGAGACAGGGGAGAACGAGCAGTACTTC. The complete variable domain, with remaining parts taken from reference TRBV30 and TRBJ2-7, reads SQTIHQWPATLVQPVGSPLSLECTVEGTSNPNLYWYRQAAGRGLQLLFYSVGIGQISSEVPQNLSASRPQDRQFILSSKKLLLSDSGFYLCAWSETGENEQYFGPGTRLTVT.

This clone was seen many times. Germline is not matched at one junction end, which may reflect a read error. The rearrangement joins TRBV7-7 to TRBJ2-5, with a possible D match to TRBD2 (6 bases). The CDR3 runs to 15 residues. Germline V gene data show CDR1 as SSHAT and CDR2 as FNYEAQ (reference sequence). The CDR3 reads CASSPRGAGEETQYF. DNA of the CDR3: TGTGCTAGCAGCCCAAGAGGAGCGGGTGAAGAGACCCAGTACTTC. The full variable domain, rest sourced from reference TRBV7-7 and TRBJ2-5, is GAGVSQSPRYKVTKRGQDVTLRCDPISSHATLYWYQQALGQGPEFLTYFNYEAQPDKSGLPSDRFSAERPEGSISTLTIQRTEQRDSAMYRCASSPRGAGEETQYFGPGTRLLVL.

This clone showed up just a few times. The chain is built from TRBV10-2 and TRBJ1-1, with 9 bases lining up with TRBD1. V dropped 0 bases and J dropped 4; count of bases not matched to a gene: 6. The CDR3 extends over 16 amino acids. Germline CDR1 and CDR2: WSHSY and SAAADI. CDR3 DNA sequence: TGCGCCAGCAGTGAGTCGGTGGGGACAGGGAGCACTGAAGCTTTCTTT. This encodes CASSESVGTGSTEAFF.

The genes are TRBV23-1 and TRBJ2-4, with D perhaps TRBD2 (5 bases). TRBV23-1 belongs to the ORF category, with a function that is uncertain. The V and J ends lost 0 bases and 3 bases respectively, with 15 bases between them. The CDR3 has 17 amino acids. DNA of the CDR3: TGCGCCAGCAGTCAATCGAGAGGGAGAAAGGGCAAAAACATTCAGTACTTC. As protein: CASSQSRGRKGKNIQYF.

This clone was detected a few times. This chain connects TRBV27 to TRBJ2-7, with D maybe TRBD2 (6 bases). The length of the CDR3 is 15 residues. The V gene lost 11 bases and the J gene lost 2 bases, with 22 bases spanning the gap. The germline gives CDR1 MNHEY, CDR2 SMNVEV (reference sequence). CDR3: CALRAPSGRAYEQYF. The CDR3 nucleotides are TGTGCCCTCCGAGCCCCCAGCGGGCGAGCCTACGAGCAGTACTTC.

The chain has TRBV4-1 and TRBJ2-5, with 7 bases identical to TRBD2. The CDR3 length is 14 residues. V was clipped by 4 bases and J by 1 base; unmatched bases: 3. Germline V gives CDR1 MGHRA, CDR2 YSYEKL. CDR3 residues: CASSPGGTQETQYF. DNA of the CDR3: TGCGCCAGCAGCCCCGGGGGGACCCAAGAGACCCAGTACTTC.

The chain uses TRBV4-2 and TRBJ2-7, with TRBD2 matching 7 bases. The CDR3 extends over 16 amino acids. Trimming cost V 4 bases and J 2 bases; bases outside gene matches: 11. Per the germline V gene, CDR1 is LGHNA and CDR2 is YNFKEQ. CDR3 protein: CASSPSRAGEPYEQYF. The CDR3 nucleotides read TGTGCCAGCAGCCCTTCCCGTGCGGGAGAACCCTACGAGCAGTACTTC.

The rearrangement uses TRBV7-9 and TRBJ1-6; a possible D gene is TRBD1 (5 bases). The CDR3 is made up of 14 amino acids. Between the trimmed V and J ends, which lost 5 bases and 6 bases, there was a span of 11 bases. The V gene's germline CDR1 is SEHNR and CDR2 FQNEAQ (reference sequence). DNA of the CDR3: TGTGCCAGCAGCCCTGGGCAGGGTAATTCACCCCTCCACTTT. It encodes CASSPGQGNSPLHF.

The V gene is TRBV29-1, the J gene TRBJ1-2, with TRBD1 as a possible D gene (6 bases). Deletions cut 2 bases from V and 8 bases from J, with 21 bases between. Germline CDR1 reads SQVTM; CDR2 reads ANQGSEA. The CDR3 length is 15 residues. The CDR3 sequence is CSVEWGQGFGEGYTF. CDR3 sequence (DNA): TGCAGCGTTGAATGGGGCCAGGGGTTCGGGGAAGGCTACACCTTC.

There are many counts of this clone. CDR3 nucleotides: TGCAGCGCTCTCCTAACTAGAAACCAAGAGACCCAGTACTTC. It specifies CSALLTRNQETQYF. The chain joins TRBV29-1 to TRBJ2-5, with D perhaps TRBD2 (5 bases). CDR1 and CDR2 (germline): SQVTM, ANQGSEA. With 7 bases removed from V and 0 bases from J, the gap between germline ends came to 15 bases. The CDR3 runs to 14 residues.

The sample holds a few counts of this clone. The chain employs TRBV2 and TRBJ1-1, with TRBD1 matching over 8 bases. Germline values: CDR1 SNHLY, CDR2 FYNNEI. This CDR3 contains 17 residues. J was trimmed by 7 bases and V by 1 base; bases with no gene match: 14. The CDR3 here is CASSEGWDRPPLGEAFF. Written as DNA, the CDR3 is TGTGCCAGCAGTGAAGGCTGGGACAGGCCTCCGTTGGGTGAAGCTTTCTTT.

This clone has just a few counts. The chain recombines TRBV30 with TRBJ2-1, with D hard to call. The CDR3 is 14 residues long. Germline values: CDR1 GTSNPN, CDR2 SVGIG (reference sequence). The germline V and J ends were trimmed by 1 base and 3 bases, with 10 bases remaining between them. This chain's CDR3 is CAWSEYAGYNEQFF. As DNA, the CDR3 is TGTGCCTGGAGTGAATATGCAGGCTACAATGAGCAGTTCTTC.

This clone was seen a few times. This chain uses TRBV28 with TRBJ2-5, with 7 positions matching TRBD1. V was clipped by 5 bases and J by 4 bases; unmatched bases: 13. This CDR3 is 16 amino acids long. Germline V gene data show CDR1 as MDHEN and CDR2 as SYDVKM. The CDR3 DNA reads TGTGCCAGCAGTACCCCCGGGACAGCTTCCGGAGAGACCCAGTACTTC. This sequence encodes CASSTPGTASGETQYF.

V and J are TRBV9 and TRBJ1-1, with TRBD1 identical over 8 bases. The CDR3 length is 17 residues. Per the germline V gene, CDR1 is SGDLS and CDR2 is YYNGEE. The V and J ends lost 2 bases and 1 base, in that order; junction bases with no gene match: 10. DNA for the CDR3: TGTGCCAGCAGCGTCCTCACCCAGGGGGCAAGGAACACTGAAGCTTTCTTT. As protein: CASSVLTQGARNTEAFF.

On this clone: Other DNA sequences in the same sample also yield this CDR3. The CDR3 nucleotides are TGTGCCAGCTCGCCTGAAGGGGACTATGGCTACACCTTC. Translating gives CASSPEGDYGYTF. The V call is TRBV18, the J call TRBJ1-2; a weak D match, TRBD1 (5 bases). V lost 6 bases, J lost 3 bases, and 11 bases lay in between. The CDR3 totals 13 residues. Germline CDR1 and CDR2: KGHSH and LQKENI.

The chain recombines TRBV7-2 with TRBJ1-2; 11 positions agree with TRBD1. The CDR3 spans 14 residues. Germline CDR1 reads SGHTA; CDR2 reads FQGNSA. V shed 5 bases, J shed 5 bases, and the junction held 4 bases outside the gene matches. This chain's CDR3 is CASSLGTGGYGYTF. The CDR3 nucleotides are TGTGCCAGCAGCCTCGGGACAGGGGGTTATGGCTACACCTTC.

This clone was seen only a few times. The chain carries TRBV6-1 and TRBJ2-7; TRBD1 matches 10 bases. This CDR3 is 15 amino acids long. CDR1 is MNHNS and CDR2 is SASEGT in the germline V gene. Germline trimming cut 5 bases from V and 3 bases from J; bases unmatched to any gene: 7. The CDR3 nucleotides read TGTGCCAGCAGTCGCCCAGGGACAGGGGACTACGAGCAGTACTTC. It translates to CASSRPGTGDYEQYF.

This clone was seen repeatedly, ten times or more. The V and J genes are TRBV18 and TRBJ2-1, with 12 nucleotides matching TRBD2. The ends lost 6 bases at V and 4 bases at J; junction bases unmatched: 7. CDR3 length: 16 residues. Germline CDR1 KGHSH, CDR2 LQKENI. CDR3 residues: CASSSRLAGVYNEQFF. DNA of the CDR3: TGTGCCAGCTCGAGCAGACTAGCGGGAGTGTACAATGAGCAGTTCTTC. The full variable domain, rest sourced from reference TRBV18 and TRBJ2-1, is NAGVMQNPRHLVRRRGQEARLRCSPMKGHSHVYWYRQLPEEGLKFMVYLQKENIIDESGMPKERFSAEFPKEGPSILRIQQVVRGDSAAYFCASSSRLAGVYNEQFFGPGTRLTVL.

The genes are TRBV5-1 and TRBJ2-5; D is uncertain. CDR3 length: 16 amino acids. Germline values: CDR1 SGHRS, CDR2 YFSETQ. Between the trimmed V and J ends, which lost 0 bases and 5 bases, there was a span of 17 bases. The CDR3 bases are TGCGCCAGCAGCTTGGCCTCAGGAAGGTCTGGGGAGACCCAGTACTTC. Its protein product is CASSLASGRSGETQYF.

The CDR3 is CASSEIANTGELFF. The CDR3 region has the DNA TGTGCCAGCAGTGAAATAGCGAACACCGGGGAGCTGTTTTTT. The rearrangement uses TRBV2 and TRBJ2-2; D not certain. The CDR3 is 14 amino acids. Between the trimmed V and J ends, which lost 2 bases and 0 bases, there was a span of 4 bases. Germline V gene sequence: CDR1 SNHLY, CDR2 FYNNEI.

This chain joins TRBV7-3 and TRBJ2-3; D might be TRBD2 (7 bases). This CDR3 has 15 amino acids. Germline values: CDR1 SGHTA, CDR2 FQGTGA. V lost 1 base and J 3 bases, leaving 11 bases between the germline ends. CDR3 amino acids: CASSLIGGETDTQYF. CDR3 coding DNA: TGTGCCAGCAGCTTAATAGGGGGGGAGACAGATACGCAGTATTTT.

The rearrangement uses TRBV5-1 and TRBJ2-7; D might be TRBD1 (6 bases). Germline V CDR1 and CDR2: SGHRS, YFSETQ. CDR3 length: 13 residues. V was pared by 4 bases and J by 0 bases, with 8 bases between. The CDR3 DNA follows: TGCGCCAGCAGCCAGGACAGCTCCTACGAGCAGTACTTC. Its translation: CASSQDSSYEQYF.

This clone has just a few counts. The chain couples TRBV2 to TRBJ2-3; 7 bases map to TRBD2. The CDR3 consists of 17 residues. With 6 bases clipped from V and 1 base from J, the junction kept 13 bases outside the gene matches. Germline CDR1 and CDR2: SNHLY and FYNNEI. Here the CDR3 DNA reads TGTGCCAGCAGCCCCGGGTTAACGGGAGGAGGCACAGATACGCAGTATTTT. This sequence encodes CASSPGLTGGGTDTQYF.

The CDR3 region is CASRGPGRAQPQHF. CDR3 DNA sequence: TGTGCCAGCAGAGGACCAGGGAGGGCTCAGCCCCAGCATTTT. The chain recombines TRBV6-6 with TRBJ1-5, with D perhaps matching TRBD1 (5 bases). V lost 6 bases, J lost 6 bases, and 15 bases lay in between. The V gene's germline CDR1 is MNHNY and CDR2 SVGAGI (reference sequence). The CDR3 is 14 residues long.

In this sample, this clone turned up a few times. The chain recombines TRBV4-1 with TRBJ2-5; 7 positions agree with TRBD2. This CDR3 comprises 13 residues. CDR1 is MGHRA, CDR2 YSYEKL, per germline. V lost 3 bases to trimming and J lost 5 bases; unmatched junction nucleotides: 3. CDR3 residues: CASSHGLVETQYF. The CDR3 DNA follows: TGCGCCAGCAGCCACGGACTAGTTGAGACCCAGTACTTC.

This chain joins TRBV19 and TRBJ2-5, with 7 bases that match TRBD1. Germline V gene sequence: CDR1 LNHDA, CDR2 SQIVND (reference sequence). CDR3 length: 13 residues. V lost 6 bases, J lost 3 bases, and 4 bases stayed unmatched. The CDR3 nucleotides are TGTGCCAGTAGCGGGACAGAGAAAGAGACCCAGTACTTC. This translates into CASSGTEKETQYF.

In its sample, this clone was seen a few times. This chain connects TRBV6-5 to TRBJ2-3; D is unclear. V dropped 2 bases and J dropped 0 bases, with 9 bases sitting between them. The CDR3 consists of 15 residues. Germline values: CDR1 MNHEY, CDR2 SVGAGI. The CDR3 DNA is TGTGCCAGCAGTTACGACACTCCTAGCACAGATACGCAGTATTTT. Translated, it gives CASSYDTPSTDTQYF.

This clone was detected a few times. The chain combines TRBV19 with TRBJ2-6; 10 nucleotides line up with TRBD1. The CDR3 covers 16 residues. CDR1 LNHDA and CDR2 SQIVND come from the germline V gene (reference sequence). The junction had 6 bases not matched to a gene; V was cut back by 6 bases and J by 4 bases. CDR3 DNA sequence: TGTGCCAGTAGGCGGACAGGGGGAACGGGGGCCAACGTCCTGACTTTC. Translating it yields CASRRTGGTGANVLTF.